This T cell receptor beta chain was obtained from a study of PD-L1 blockade in urothelial cancer. The germline gives CDR1 SEHNR, CDR2 FQNEAQ (reference sequence). V lost 3 bases, J lost 2 bases, and 5 bases lay in between. There are 13 residues in the CDR3. The assay was immunoSEQ multiplex PCR, and TCRdb's table has in-frame clones only and misses some. The table lists under 120,000 clones, roughly 88% of them singletons. Locally advanced or metastatic urothelial carcinoma was present in patients. Here the sequenced sample was PBMCs, taken around atezolizumab (anti-PD-L1) treatment. This sequence was found in a man aged 50-59 years with urothelial cancer. This chain links TRBV7-9 with TRBJ1-5, with D uncertain. In DNA form, the CDR3 reads TGTGCCAGCAGCTTGAGGGGCAATCAGCCCCAGCATTTT. Translated, it gives CASSLRGNQPQHF.